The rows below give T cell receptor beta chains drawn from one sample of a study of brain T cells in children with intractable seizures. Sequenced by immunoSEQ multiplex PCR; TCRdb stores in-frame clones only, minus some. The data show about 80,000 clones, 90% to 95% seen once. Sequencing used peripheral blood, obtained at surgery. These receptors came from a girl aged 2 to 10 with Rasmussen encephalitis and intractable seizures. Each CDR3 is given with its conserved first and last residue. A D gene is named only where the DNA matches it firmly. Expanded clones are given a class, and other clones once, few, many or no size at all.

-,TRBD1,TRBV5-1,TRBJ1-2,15,TGCGCCAGCAGCTTGGTCTGGACAGGTCAGTATGGCTACACCTTC,CASSLVWTGQYGYTF
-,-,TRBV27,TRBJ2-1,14,TGTGCCAGCAGTCCCCGACAGGTCTACAATGAGCAGTTCTTC,CASSPRQVYNEQFF
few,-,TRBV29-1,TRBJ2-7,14,TGCAGCGTCAAGGCCTTGGTGAAACACTACGAGCAGTACTTC,CSVKALVKHYEQYF
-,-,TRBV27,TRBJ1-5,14,TGTGCCAGCAGTTTCATGGGAGGCAATCAGCCCCAGCATTTT,CASSFMGGNQPQHF
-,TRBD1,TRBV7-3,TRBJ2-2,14,TGTGCCAGCAGGATCACAGGGGCCTCCGGGGAGCTGTTTTTT,CASRITGASGELFF
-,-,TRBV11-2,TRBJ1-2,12,TGTGCCAGCAGCTTAGAGGGCTATGGCTACACCTTC,CASSLEGYGYTF
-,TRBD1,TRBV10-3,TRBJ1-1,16,TGTGCCATATCAGGGGCCTCGACAGGGCAGAACACTGAAGCTTTCTTT,CAISGASTGQNTEAFF
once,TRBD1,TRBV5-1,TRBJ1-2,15,TGCGCCAGCAGCTTTAATGGGGACAGGGCCTATGGCTACACCTTC,CASSFNGDRAYGYTF
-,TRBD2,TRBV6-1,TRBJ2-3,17,TGTGCCAGCAGTGAGCCTGTAGCGGGGGGGCCTACAGATACGCAGTATTTT,CASSEPVAGGPTDTQYF
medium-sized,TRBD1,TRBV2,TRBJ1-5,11,TGTGCCAGCAGTGTGGGACAGAACCAGCATTTT,CASSVGQNQHF
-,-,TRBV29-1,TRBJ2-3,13,TGCAGCCAAAGAGGGGTGGGTGCAGATACGCAGTATTTT,CSQRGVGADTQYF
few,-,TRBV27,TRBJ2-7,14,TGTGCCAGCAGTTTGATGAGAAGCTCCCACGAGCAGTACTTC,CASSLMRSSHEQYF
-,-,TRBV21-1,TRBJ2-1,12,TGTGCCAGCAGCCCCGAGGGTCCAGGGCAGTTCTTC,CASSPEGPGQFF
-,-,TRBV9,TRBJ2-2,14,TGTGCCAGCAGCGTAGGATTGGGCACCGGGGAGCTGTTTTTT,CASSVGLGTGELFF
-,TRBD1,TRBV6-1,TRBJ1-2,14,TGTGCCAGCAGTGACCCGGGACAGGGTGATGGCTACACCTTC,CASSDPGQGDGYTF
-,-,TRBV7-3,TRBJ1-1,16,TGTGCCAGCAGCTTAACGGAGAGTAGGGTGAACACTGAAGCTTTCTTT,CASSLTESRVNTEAFF
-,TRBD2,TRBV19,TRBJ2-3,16,TGTGCCAGTAGTATCGTGTGGCGGGGGGGCGCAGATACGCAGTATTTT,CASSIVWRGGADTQYF
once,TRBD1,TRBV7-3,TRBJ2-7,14,TGTGCCAGCAGCCTCGGGACAGGGGCCTACGAGCAGTACTTC,CASSLGTGAYEQYF
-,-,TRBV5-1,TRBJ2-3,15,TGCGCCAGCAGCTTGGGGACTAAAATCCCAGATACGCAGTATTTT,CASSLGTKIPDTQYF
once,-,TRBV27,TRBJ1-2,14,TGTGCCAGCGGACCTCGACAGCCCAAGTATGGCTACACCTTC,CASGPRQPKYGYTF
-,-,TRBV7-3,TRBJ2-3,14,TGTGCCAGCAGCCCCTCCCTAGCAGCAGATACGCAGTATTTT,CASSPSLAADTQYF
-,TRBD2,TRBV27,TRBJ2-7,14,TGTGCCAGCAGCTTACTAGCGGGAGGGCGGGAGCAGTACTTC,CASSLLAGGREQYF
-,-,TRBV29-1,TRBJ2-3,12,TGCAGCGTTGTAGACTACACAGATACGCAGTATTTT,CSVVDYTDTQYF
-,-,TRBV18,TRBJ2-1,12,TGTGCCAGCTCACCTACCTACAATGAGCAGTTCTTC,CASSPTYNEQFF
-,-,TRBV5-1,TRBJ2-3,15,TGCGCCAGCAGCTTGGGGGCGCGGGGCCTAGATACGCAGTATTTT,CASSLGARGLDTQYF
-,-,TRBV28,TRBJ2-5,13,TGTGCCAGCAGTCCCGAGTACCAAGAGACCCAGTACTTC,CASSPEYQETQYF
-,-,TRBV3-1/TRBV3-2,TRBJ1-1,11,TGTGCCAGCAGGGGGCAGGGTGAAGCTTTCTTT,CASRGQGEAFF
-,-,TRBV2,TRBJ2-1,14,TGTGCCAGCAGAGGACCAGGGGCGTACAATGAGCAGTTCTTC,CASRGPGAYNEQFF
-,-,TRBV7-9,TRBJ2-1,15,TGTGCCAGCAGCCCAATCTCCCTCTCCTACAATGAGCAGTTCTTC,CASSPISLSYNEQFF
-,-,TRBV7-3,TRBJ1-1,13,TGTGCCAGCAGCCCAGTTACGGACAGCGAAGCTTTCTTT,CASSPVTDSEAFF
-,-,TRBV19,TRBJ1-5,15,TGTGCCAGTAGTCCCTGGGACCCCCGGGGGCAGCCCCAGCATTTT,CASSPWDPRGQPQHF
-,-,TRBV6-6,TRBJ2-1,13,TGTGCCAGCAGGTCTAGGGTCGGGGATGAGCAGTTCTTC,CASRSRVGDEQFF
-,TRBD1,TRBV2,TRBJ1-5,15,TGTGCCAGCGGAAACCCCCGACAGGGGAATCAGCCCCAGCATTTT,CASGNPRQGNQPQHF
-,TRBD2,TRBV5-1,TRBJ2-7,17,TGCGCCAGCAGCCCCACGCCGACTAGCGGACGCTCCTACGAGCAGTACTTC,CASSPTPTSGRSYEQYF
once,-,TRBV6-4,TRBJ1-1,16,TGTGCCAGCAGTGAGACTCCTTCCCCCTCAAACACTGAAGCTTTCTTT,CASSETPSPSNTEAFF
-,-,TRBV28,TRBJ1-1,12,TGTGCCAGCACCACAGGGACCCGTGAAGCTTTCTTT,CASTTGTREAFF
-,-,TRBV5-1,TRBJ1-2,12,TGCGCCAGCAGCTTGGGGAAAAATGGCTACACCTTC,CASSLGKNGYTF
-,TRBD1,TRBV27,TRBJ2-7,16,TGTGCCAGCAGTCCCGGACAGGGGCAGGGGGTCTACGAGCAGTACTTC,CASSPGQGQGVYEQYF
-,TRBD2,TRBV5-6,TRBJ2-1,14,TGTGCCAGCAGCTTCGGCGGGGGGGCGGATGAGCAGTTCTTC,CASSFGGGADEQFF
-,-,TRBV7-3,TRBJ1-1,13,TGTGCCAGCAGCTTAAGTGAAACCGGTGAAGCTTTCTTT,CASSLSETGEAFF
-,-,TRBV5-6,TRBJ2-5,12,TGTGCCAGCAGCTTCCGGCAAGAGACCCAGTACTTC,CASSFRQETQYF
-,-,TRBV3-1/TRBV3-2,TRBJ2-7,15,TGTGCCAGCAGCCCCCGACTGACACCCTCCTACGAGCAGTACTTC,CASSPRLTPSYEQYF
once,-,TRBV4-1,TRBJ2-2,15,TGCGCCAGCAGCCCGAGGGGTGGGGACGCCGGGGAGCTGTTTTTT,CASSPRGGDAGELFF
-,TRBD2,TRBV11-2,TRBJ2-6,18,TGTGCCAGCTCCCGCGGGAGGTCTCGAAGCTGGGGGGCCAACGTCCTGACTTTC,CASSRGRSRSWGANVLTF
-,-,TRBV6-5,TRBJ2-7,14,TGTGCCAGCAGTTACACCCCTTGGGGCAACGAGCAGTACTTC,CASSYTPWGNEQYF
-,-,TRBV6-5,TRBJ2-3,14,TGTGCCAGCAGTCCCGGCAGGTTCACAGATACGCAGTATTTT,CASSPGRFTDTQYF